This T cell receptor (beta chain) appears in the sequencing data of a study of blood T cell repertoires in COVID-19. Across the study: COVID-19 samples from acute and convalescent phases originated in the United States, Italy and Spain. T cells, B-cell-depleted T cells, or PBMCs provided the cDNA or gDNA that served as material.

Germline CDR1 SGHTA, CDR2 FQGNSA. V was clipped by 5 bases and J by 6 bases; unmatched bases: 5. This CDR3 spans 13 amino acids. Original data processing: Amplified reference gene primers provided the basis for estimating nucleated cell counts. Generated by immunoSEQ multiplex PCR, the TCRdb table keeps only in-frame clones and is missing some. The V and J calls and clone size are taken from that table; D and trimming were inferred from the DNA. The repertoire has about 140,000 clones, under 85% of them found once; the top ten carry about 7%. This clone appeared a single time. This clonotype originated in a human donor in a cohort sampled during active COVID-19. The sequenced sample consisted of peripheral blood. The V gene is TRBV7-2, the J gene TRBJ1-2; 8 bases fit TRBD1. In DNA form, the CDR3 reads TGTGCCAGCAGCGCTGTGACAGGGGATGGCTACACCTTC. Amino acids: CASSAVTGDGYTF.